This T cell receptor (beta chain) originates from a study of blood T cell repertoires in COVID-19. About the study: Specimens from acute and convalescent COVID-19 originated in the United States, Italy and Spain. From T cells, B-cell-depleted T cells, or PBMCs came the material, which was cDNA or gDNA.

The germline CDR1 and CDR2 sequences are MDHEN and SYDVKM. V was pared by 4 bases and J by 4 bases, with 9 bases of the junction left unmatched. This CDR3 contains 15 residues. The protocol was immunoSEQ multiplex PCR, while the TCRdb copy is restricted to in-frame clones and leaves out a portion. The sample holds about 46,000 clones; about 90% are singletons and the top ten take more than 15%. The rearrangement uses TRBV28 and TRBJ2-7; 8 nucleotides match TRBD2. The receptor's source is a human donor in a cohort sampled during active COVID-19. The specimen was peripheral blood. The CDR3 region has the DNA TGTGCCAGCAGTTCCCCGGGACTAGGATCGTACGAGCAGTACTTC. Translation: CASSSPGLGSYEQYF.